The present entry profiles one T cell receptor (beta chain) with its context. The sample comes from a study of blood T cell repertoires in COVID-19. This CDR3 is built from 16 residues. CDR1 is SNHLY, CDR2 FYNNEI, per germline. With 7 bases clipped from V and 1 base from J, the junction kept 9 bases outside the gene matches. Using immunoSEQ multiplex PCR, the repertoire was profiled, and TCRdb retains in-frame clones only, with some absent. The sample records more than 300,000 clones, more than 85% being singletons. The chain joins TRBV2 to TRBJ1-2; 10 bases map to TRBD1. This receptor was taken from a woman younger than 45 who had recovered from COVID-19. The sample was PBMCs or T cells enriched from blood (not recorded which). The CDR3 nucleotides are TGTGCCAGCACCCCGGGACAGGGGTGGGGTAACTATGGCTACACCTTC. It is translated as CASTPGQGWGNYGYTF.